The rows below give T cell receptor beta chains drawn from one sample of a study of blood T cell repertoires in COVID-19. Data came from immunoSEQ multiplex PCR; TCRdb stores just in-frame clones and leaves some out. Counted here are 250,000 to 350,000 clones, 89% occurring once; the ten biggest clones make up around 13%. Sample: peripheral blood. These receptor sequences come from a woman aged 55 to 70 with acute or convalescent COVID-19. Each CDR3 is given with its conserved first and last residue. The order of the fields is J gene, clone size, V gene, D gene, CDR3 DNA, CDR3 protein. A D gene is named only where the DNA matches it firmly. The size entry is marked missing in some rows and otherwise reads once, few, many or a size class.

>TRBJ2-1|few|TRBV5-4|.
TGTGCCAGCAGCTTGGGTGACGGGAATGAGCAGTTCTTC
CASSLGDGNEQFF
>TRBJ2-7|.|TRBV7-9|.
TGTGCCAGCAGCACCTGGACAGTGAGCTACGAGCAGTACTTC
CASSTWTVSYEQYF
>TRBJ1-2|once|TRBV13|.
TGTGCCAGCAGCTCTGGACAGACCGCCAAAATTAACTATGGCTACACCTTC
CASSSGQTAKINYGYTF
>TRBJ2-1|once|TRBV12-3/TRBV12-4|.
TGTGCCAGCAGTCAGGGGCGGAATGAGCAGTTCTTC
CASSQGRNEQFF
>TRBJ2-2|.|TRBV2|.
TGTGCCAGCAGTGGAGGGGTAGCGGACACCGGGGAGCTGTTTTTT
CASSGGVADTGELFF
>TRBJ2-2|.|TRBV27|TRBD1
TGTGCCAGCAGTTTATCTATCGGCTGGGATCCGGGACAGGCCATCACCGGGGAGCTGTTTTTT
CASSLSIGWDPGQAITGELFF
>TRBJ2-5|.|TRBV13|.
TGTGCCAGCAGCTTAGAACAGGACCCTGCAGAGACCCAGTACTTC
CASSLEQDPAETQYF
>TRBJ1-4|.|TRBV28|TRBD1
TGTGCCAGCAGTTTAGTAAACAGGGGCGGTGAAAAACTGTTTTTT
CASSLVNRGGEKLFF
>TRBJ1-1|.|TRBV4-3|TRBD1
TGCGCCAGCAGCCAAGAAAGGGGGCGCCGGGACACTGAAGCTTTCTTT
CASSQERGRRDTEAFF
>TRBJ1-4|.|TRBV28|.
TGTGCCAGCAGCCGGAGCCTCTGGGGCGAAAAACTGTTTTTT
CASSRSLWGEKLFF
>TRBJ1-2|.|TRBV7-2|.
TGTGCCAGCAGCTTGAGCGGACGGGGGGGTGGCTACACCTTC
CASSLSGRGGGYTF
>TRBJ2-1|.|TRBV27|TRBD1
TGTGCCAGCAGTCCATCGGGACAGGGAAACAATGAGCAGTTCTTC
CASSPSGQGNNEQFF
>TRBJ2-3|.|TRBV7-3|TRBD2
TGTGCCAGCAGCATTATAGCGGGGCTGAGCACAGATACGCAGTATTTT
CASSIIAGLSTDTQYF
>TRBJ1-2|.|TRBV24-1|.
TGTGCCACCAGTAGTGCAGGGGACTATGGCTACACCTTC
CATSSAGDYGYTF
>TRBJ1-5|.|TRBV7-2|.
TGTGCCAGCAGCGATGTGTCCGGTCAGCCCCAGCATTTT
CASSDVSGQPQHF
>TRBJ2-7|.|TRBV6-1|.
TGTGCCAGCAGTGAACCGGGACACCTATCCTACGAGCAGTACTTC
CASSEPGHLSYEQYF
>TRBJ1-2|.|TRBV14|.
TGTGCCAGCAGCCAGGGGGACACCCACTATGGCTACACCTTC
CASSQGDTHYGYTF
>TRBJ1-6|.|TRBV7-9|.
TGTGCCAGCAGCAGAGTGGAGGGAGGCAATTCACCCCTCCACTTT
CASSRVEGGNSPLHF
>TRBJ1-2|.|TRBV19|TRBD1
TGTGCCAGTAGTTACTCGGGACAGAATGTCTATGGCTACACCTTC
CASSYSGQNVYGYTF
>TRBJ2-7|.|TRBV7-9|TRBD2
TGTGCCAGCAGCTCGACTAGCGCCTCCTACGAGCAGTACTTC
CASSSTSASYEQYF
>TRBJ1-1|.|TRBV6-2/TRBV6-3|.
TGTGCCAGCAGCTCGCCGAACATGAACACTGAAGCTTTCTTT
CASSSPNMNTEAFF
>TRBJ2-1|.|TRBV7-9|TRBD2
TGTGCCAGCAGCTTATTACCCTCGCGGGGGGGCTCCTACAATGAGCAGTTCTTC
CASSLLPSRGGSYNEQFF
>TRBJ1-1|.|TRBV3-1/TRBV3-2|.
TGTGCCAGCAGCCAAGTTACCGGGGAGATAAACACTGAAGCTTTCTTT
CASSQVTGEINTEAFF
>TRBJ2-7|.|TRBV3-1/TRBV3-2|TRBD2
TGTGCCAGCAGCCAAGAAAGGCGCCTAGCGGGGCTCTACGAGCAGTACTTC
CASSQERRLAGLYEQYF
>TRBJ2-7|.|TRBV28|TRBD2
TGTGCCAGCAGTCCCGGCGGGACTAGCATCTACGAGCAGTACTTC
CASSPGGTSIYEQYF
>TRBJ1-2|.|TRBV7-3|TRBD1
TGTGCCAGCAGCCCAGGACAGGGCGCTGGGTATGGCTACACCTTC
CASSPGQGAGYGYTF
>TRBJ1-1|.|TRBV29-1|.
TGCAGCGTTGAGTTAAACGACAGGATGAACACTGAAGCTTTCTTT
CSVELNDRMNTEAFF
>TRBJ2-7|.|TRBV7-2|.
TGTGCCAGCAGCTTATCCGCAGGGCGTTCGTCCGAGCAGTACTTC
CASSLSAGRSSEQYF
>TRBJ2-2|.|TRBV15|TRBD2
TGTGCCACCAGCCGGGGACTAGCGGGAGGGCCCACCGGGGAGCTGTTTTTT
CATSRGLAGGPTGELFF
>TRBJ1-1|.|TRBV19|.
TGTGCCAGTAGTATGAGGGAAACGAACACTGAAGCTTTCTTT
CASSMRETNTEAFF
>TRBJ1-5|.|TRBV24-1|.
TGTGCCACCGCAGAATTCAATCAGCCCCAGCATTTT
CATAEFNQPQHF
>TRBJ2-5|.|TRBV15|.
TGTGCCACCGAGTCACACACTAGTCGGGAGACCCAGTACTTC
CATESHTSRETQYF
>TRBJ2-1|.|TRBV9|TRBD1
TGTGCCAGCAGCACCTCCTCCAGGGGGCTCCTTTCTGAGCAGTTCTTC
CASSTSSRGLLSEQFF
>TRBJ2-6|.|TRBV18|TRBD1
TGTGCCAGCTCACGCTCGACAGGGGATTCTAACTCTGGGGCCAACGTCCTGACTTTC
CASSRSTGDSNSGANVLTF
>TRBJ2-7|.|TRBV28|.
TGTGCCAGCAGTCTTTACTGGAGCTCCTACGAGCAGTACTTC
CASSLYWSSYEQYF
>TRBJ2-1|.|TRBV14|.
TGTGCCAGCAGCCAAGATTGGGCAAGCTACAATGAGCAGTTCTTC
CASSQDWASYNEQFF
>TRBJ1-2|.|TRBV5-4|TRBD1
TGTGCCAGCAGCGTCCTCCAGGGGGACTATGGCTACACCTTC
CASSVLQGDYGYTF
>TRBJ1-1|.|TRBV6-2/TRBV6-3|TRBD1
TGTGCCAGCAGCCCACCGGGACAGGGACCAAACGTTGGGAACACTGAAGCTTTCTTT
CASSPPGQGPNVGNTEAFF
>TRBJ1-4|once|TRBV4-1|.
TGCGCCAGCAGGGAAGGGGCCGCCCCTGCAACTAATGAAAAACTGTTTTTT
CASREGAAPATNEKLFF
>TRBJ1-5|.|TRBV6-1|.
TGTGCCAGCAGTGAAGCGATATGGGAACCGGGGAGCAATCAGCCCCAGCATTTT
CASSEAIWEPGSNQPQHF
>TRBJ2-3|.|TRBV4-2|TRBD2
TGTGCCAGCAGCCAAGTGGCATCGACTAGCGGTCCCCCAGATACGCAGTATTTT
CASSQVASTSGPPDTQYF
>TRBJ2-3|.|TRBV9|TRBD2
TGTGCCAGCAGCACAGGGACTAGCGGGGGAGCGAGCACAGATACGCAGTATTTT
CASSTGTSGGASTDTQYF
>TRBJ1-6|.|TRBV7-9|.
TGTGCCAGCAGCTTCCTACAGGATTCACCCCTCCACTTT
CASSFLQDSPLHF
>TRBJ2-5|.|TRBV29-1|TRBD1
TGCAGCGGCGAAACAGGGGAGGAGACCCAGTACTTC
CSGETGEETQYF
>TRBJ1-1|.|TRBV28|.
TGTGCCAGCAGCTCTATGGGCAACACTGAAGCTTTCTTT
CASSSMGNTEAFF
>TRBJ1-2|.|TRBV16|TRBD1
TGTGCCAGCAGCCAGCCGGGACAGGGGCCCTCTAACTATGGCTACACCTTC
CASSQPGQGPSNYGYTF
>TRBJ2-4|few|TRBV12-3/TRBV12-4|.
TGTGCCAGCAGTTTTGAAAACAGAGACATTCAGTACTTC
CASSFENRDIQYF
>TRBJ2-7|few|TRBV5-5|TRBD1
TGTGCCAGCAGCTGGACAGGCGGATTGGACGAGCAGTACTTC
CASSWTGGLDEQYF
>TRBJ2-1|.|TRBV6-5|TRBD2
TGTGCCAGCAGTCGTACCGGGACTAGCGATGAGCAGTTCTTC
CASSRTGTSDEQFF
>TRBJ2-7|few|TRBV28|TRBD2
TGTGCCAGCAGTCTAACTCCGGGACTAGTAGACGACTACGAGCAGTACTTC
CASSLTPGLVDDYEQYF
>TRBJ2-4|.|TRBV28|TRBD1
TGTGCCAGCAGTCCTCCGGGACAGCAGTACTTC
CASSPPGQQYF
>TRBJ2-4|.|TRBV5-4|TRBD2
TGTGCCAGCAGCCTGAGCGGGGTAGCCAAAAACATTCAGTACTTC
CASSLSGVAKNIQYF
>TRBJ1-1|.|TRBV2|.
TGTGCCAGCAGAGGGGCTCCACCCTTGGAAGCTTTCTTT
CASRGAPPLEAFF
>TRBJ2-1|.|TRBV11-2|TRBD2
TGTGCCAGCAGCTTCCCTCTGGGGGGGGAGTTCTTC
CASSFPLGGEFF
>TRBJ1-5|.|TRBV5-8|.
TGTGCCAGCAGGAGACAGGATAGCAATCAGCCCCAGCATTTT
CASRRQDSNQPQHF